This is a list of T cell receptor beta chains from one sample in a study of cytomegalovirus exposure and HLA in healthy donors. The method was immunoSEQ multiplex PCR; TCRdb's version includes in-frame clones alone and lacks a portion of them. The data show over 100,000 clones, 75% to 85% seen once. The source material was PBMCs. Every receptor here comes from a woman aged 18-29 years in good health and CMV-seropositive. Each CDR3 is given with its conserved first and last residue. Each record gives: clone size, V gene, D gene, J gene, CDR3 protein, CDR3 DNA. D genes are given only for firm matches. Only part of the rows carry a size: once, few, many, or a class if the clone is expanded.

NA,TRBV11-2,NA,TRBJ1-2,CASSLVPGLNYGYTF,TGTGCCAGCAGCTTAGTTCCCGGACTTAACTATGGCTACACCTTC
NA,TRBV6-1,NA,TRBJ2-4,CASSELAVLAKNIQYF,TGTGCCAGCAGTGAATTAGCGGTTCTAGCCAAAAACATTCAGTACTTC
once,TRBV6-1,NA,TRBJ1-5,CASSELDGRPNQPQHF,TGTGCCAGCAGTGAACTTGACGGGAGGCCCAATCAGCCCCAGCATTTT
NA,TRBV28,TRBD2,TRBJ2-7,CASSFYAIVAGGPGYEQYF,TGTGCCAGCAGTTTCTACGCTATTGTGGCGGGAGGGCCTGGGTACGAGCAGTACTTC
NA,TRBV18,NA,TRBJ2-1,CASARFAGDNEQFF,TGTGCCAGCGCCCGGTTCGCAGGGGACAATGAGCAGTTCTTC
NA,TRBV6-1,NA,TRBJ1-1,CASRIRDKDTEAFF,TGTGCCAGCAGAATCAGGGATAAGGACACTGAAGCTTTCTTT
NA,TRBV7-3,TRBD2,TRBJ2-2,CASSLSLAGGLGELFF,TGTGCCAGCAGCTTAAGCCTAGCGGGAGGACTCGGGGAGCTGTTTTTT
few,TRBV5-4,NA,TRBJ2-5,CASSSSRREETQYF,TGTGCCAGCAGCTCTTCGAGACGGGAAGAGACCCAGTACTTC
NA,TRBV11-2,TRBD2,TRBJ2-7,CASRFSFTSGRMHEQYF,TGTGCCAGCAGGTTTAGCTTTACTAGCGGGAGGATGCACGAGCAGTACTTC
NA,TRBV27,NA,TRBJ1-1,CASSLWSSGAEAFF,TGTGCCAGCAGTTTATGGTCTTCAGGGGCTGAAGCTTTCTTT
NA,TRBV19,NA,TRBJ1-4,CASTDRGVYSTNEKLFF,TGTGCCAGTACCGATCGGGGGGTCTATTCAACTAATGAAAAACTGTTTTTT
NA,TRBV28,TRBD1,TRBJ1-3,CASSSWGTDGNTIYF,TGTGCCAGCAGTTCTTGGGGGACAGATGGAAACACCATATATTTT
NA,TRBV18,TRBD1,TRBJ2-5,CASSETGTRETQYF,TGTGCCAGCTCGGAGACAGGGACACGGGAGACCCAGTACTTC
NA,TRBV2,NA,TRBJ1-1,CASSRTAMNTEAFF,TGTGCCAGCAGCCGGACAGCCATGAACACTGAAGCTTTCTTT
NA,TRBV5-1,TRBD1,TRBJ1-1,CASSLRPRGQGATEAFF,TGCGCCAGCAGCCTCCGACCTCGCGGACAGGGGGCCACTGAAGCTTTCTTT
NA,TRBV6-1,NA,TRBJ1-4,CASIEGGLEAEKLFF,TGTGCCAGCATCGAAGGAGGGCTGGAGGCTGAAAAACTGTTTTTT
NA,TRBV19,TRBD1,TRBJ2-3,CASRLGGSTDTQYF,TGTGCCAGTAGATTAGGGGGCAGCACAGATACGCAGTATTTT
few,TRBV19,TRBD2,TRBJ2-1,CASSLTSGFGNEQFF,TGTGCCAGTAGTCTCACTAGCGGGTTTGGCAATGAGCAGTTCTTC
NA,TRBV5-1,TRBD1,TRBJ2-3,CASSLMGQGATDTQYF,TGCGCCAGCAGCTTGATGGGACAGGGGGCGACAGATACGCAGTATTTT
NA,TRBV4-1,NA,TRBJ1-1,CASSPSHALNTEAFF,TGCGCCAGCAGCCCCTCACACGCCCTGAACACTGAAGCTTTCTTT
few,TRBV6-1,NA,TRBJ1-5,CASSDYPSGGNQPQHF,TGTGCCAGCAGTGACTACCCTTCGGGGGGCAATCAGCCCCAGCATTTT
NA,TRBV5-1,TRBD1,TRBJ1-4,CASSLEGQGGEKLFF,TGCGCCAGCAGCTTGGAGGGACAGGGAGGAGAAAAACTGTTTTTT
NA,TRBV5-4,TRBD1,TRBJ1-1,CASSSRLDRVTEAFF,TGTGCCAGCAGCTCCAGACTCGACAGGGTGACTGAAGCTTTCTTT
NA,TRBV6-1,TRBD1,TRBJ1-1,CASSEAGTGRGTEAFF,TGTGCCAGCAGTGAAGCCGGGACAGGGAGGGGCACTGAAGCTTTCTTT
NA,TRBV4-2,TRBD1,TRBJ1-4,CASSHYFPGTGGLGLFF,TGTGCCAGCAGCCACTACTTCCCCGGGACAGGGGGCTTAGGACTGTTTTTT
NA,TRBV7-8,NA,TRBJ2-6,CASSLLVAGANVLTF,TGTGCCAGCAGCTTACTGGTAGCTGGGGCCAACGTCCTGACTTTC
NA,TRBV11-1,NA,TRBJ1-4,CASGADEKLFF,TGTGCCAGCGGCGCGGATGAAAAACTGTTTTTT
NA,TRBV6-5,NA,TRBJ2-3,CASSLQGTSTDTQYF,TGTGCCAGCAGCCTACAGGGGACTAGCACAGATACGCAGTATTTT
NA,TRBV2,NA,TRBJ1-2,CASSGGGYGYTF,TGTGCCAGCAGTGGAGGGGGATATGGCTACACCTTC
NA,TRBV15,NA,TRBJ2-7,CATSRDLGYEQYF,TGTGCCACCAGCAGAGATCTCGGTTACGAGCAGTACTTC
once,TRBV2,NA,TRBJ2-7,CASRIGYEQYF,TGTGCCAGCAGAATCGGGTACGAGCAGTACTTC
NA,TRBV11-3,TRBD1,TRBJ2-2,CASSLSNGVTGESTGELFF,TGTGCCAGCAGCTTATCCAATGGAGTGACAGGGGAGAGCACCGGGGAGCTGTTTTTT
once,TRBV7-8,NA,TRBJ1-1,CASSLETALHTEAFF,TGTGCCAGCAGCTTAGAGACAGCCCTACACACTGAAGCTTTCTTT
NA,TRBV28,TRBD2,TRBJ2-5,CASSLLREGQETQYF,TGTGCCAGCAGTCTCCTCAGGGAGGGACAAGAGACCCAGTACTTC
many,TRBV2,TRBD1,TRBJ1-4,CASSPLGTATNEKLFF,TGTGCCAGCAGTCCTCTAGGGACAGCAACTAATGAAAAACTGTTTTTT
once,TRBV30,TRBD2,TRBJ2-3,CAFGLAGSTDTQYF,TGTGCCTTCGGACTAGCGGGGAGCACAGATACGCAGTATTTT
NA,TRBV10-1,NA,TRBJ1-3,CARTETSSGNTIYF,TGCGCCAGAACTGAGACAAGCTCTGGAAACACCATATATTTT
NA,TRBV9,NA,TRBJ2-2,CASSVGARGTGELFF,TGTGCCAGCAGCGTAGGGGCTCGGGGCACCGGGGAGCTGTTTTTT
NA,TRBV2,NA,TRBJ1-1,CASRADWNTEAFF,TGTGCCAGCAGGGCGGACTGGAACACTGAAGCTTTCTTT
NA,TRBV9,TRBD1,TRBJ1-1,CASSVAAGGNTEAFF,TGTGCCAGCAGCGTAGCTGCAGGGGGTAACACTGAAGCTTTCTTT
few,TRBV15,TRBD2,TRBJ2-3,CATSLGRGGSTDTQYF,TGTGCCACCAGCCTCGGCCGGGGGGGGAGCACAGATACGCAGTATTTT
NA,TRBV4-1,NA,TRBJ2-7,CASSQWTDSSEQYF,TGCGCCAGCAGCCAATGGACAGACTCGTCAGAGCAGTACTTC
few,TRBV6-1,NA,TRBJ1-1,CASSEGGIRTEAFF,TGTGCCAGCAGTGAAGGAGGAATACGCACTGAAGCTTTCTTT
NA,TRBV28,NA,TRBJ2-1,CASRGGTGVGEQFF,TGTGCCAGCAGGGGAGGAACGGGAGTCGGGGAGCAGTTCTTC
NA,TRBV21-1,NA,TRBJ2-7,CASSTQSGTLPYEQYF,TGTGCCAGCAGCACCCAATCCGGGACACTCCCCTACGAGCAGTACTTC
NA,TRBV15,TRBD1,TRBJ1-1,CATSPDRANTEAFF,TGTGCCACCAGCCCGGACAGGGCCAACACTGAAGCTTTCTTT
NA,TRBV9,NA,TRBJ1-2,CASSRGVTGTNYGYTF,TGTGCCAGCAGCCGGGGGGTGACAGGCACTAACTATGGCTACACCTTC
NA,TRBV5-6,TRBD1,TRBJ1-1,CASSLVGRGRAFF,TGTGCCAGCAGCTTGGTAGGCAGGGGGCGGGCTTTCTTT
few,TRBV6-1,TRBD1,TRBJ1-2,CASQTGVGGYTF,TGTGCCAGCCAGACAGGGGTAGGTGGCTACACCTTC
NA,TRBV2,NA,TRBJ1-4,CASTTGVSNEKLFF,TGTGCCAGCACCACAGGAGTTTCTAATGAAAAACTGTTTTTT
NA,TRBV27,TRBD1,TRBJ2-7,CASSLPGGAYEQYF,TGTGCCAGCAGTTTGCCAGGGGGCGCGTACGAGCAGTACTTC
NA,TRBV28,NA,TRBJ1-2,CASSLSQGGYTF,TGTGCCAGCAGTTTGAGCCAGGGAGGCTACACCTTC
few,TRBV19,NA,TRBJ1-1,CASSMWGGNTEAFF,TGTGCCAGTAGTATGTGGGGCGGGAACACTGAAGCTTTCTTT
NA,TRBV30,TRBD1,TRBJ2-7,CAVLEVPGQQYEQYF,TGTGCCGTTCTGGAAGTCCCGGGACAGCAATACGAGCAGTACTTC
NA,TRBV15,TRBD2,TRBJ2-3,CATSREIGRDYTDTQYF,TGTGCCACCAGCAGAGAAATCGGGAGGGATTATACAGATACGCAGTATTTT
NA,TRBV6-6,TRBD2,TRBJ2-7,CASSTGTSGIAYEQYF,TGTGCCAGCAGCACCGGGACTAGCGGGATCGCGTACGAGCAGTACTTC
NA,TRBV5-1,TRBD1,TRBJ2-2,CASSRRQGSDTGELFF,TGCGCCAGCAGCCGACGACAGGGGAGCGACACCGGGGAGCTGTTTTTT
few,TRBV14,NA,TRBJ2-3,CASSQARLEAQYF,TGTGCCAGCAGCCAAGCCCGACTAGAGGCGCAGTATTTT
NA,TRBV5-6,TRBD1,TRBJ1-6,CASSTDRVPLHF,TGTGCCAGCAGCACGGACAGGGTTCCCCTCCACTTT